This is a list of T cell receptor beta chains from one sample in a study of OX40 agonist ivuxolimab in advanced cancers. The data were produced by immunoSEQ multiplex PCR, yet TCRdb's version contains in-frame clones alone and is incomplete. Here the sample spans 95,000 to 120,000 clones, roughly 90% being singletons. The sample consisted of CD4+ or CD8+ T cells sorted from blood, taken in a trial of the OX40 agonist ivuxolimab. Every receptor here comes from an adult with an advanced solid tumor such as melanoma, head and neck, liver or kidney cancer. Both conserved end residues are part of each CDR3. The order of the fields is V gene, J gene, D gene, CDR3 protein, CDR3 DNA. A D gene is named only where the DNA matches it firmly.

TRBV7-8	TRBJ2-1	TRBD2	CASSLRGASGATGNEQFF	TGTGCCAGCAGCCTCCGGGGAGCTAGCGGGGCCACGGGGAATGAGCAGTTCTTC
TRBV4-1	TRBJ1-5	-	CASSQVGTSNNQPQHF	TGCGCCAGCAGCCAAGTGGGGACCTCCAACAATCAGCCCCAGCATTTT
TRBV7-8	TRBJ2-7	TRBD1	CASSSAQLRDRGSYEQYF	TGTGCCAGCAGCTCTGCACAACTCCGGGACAGGGGCTCCTACGAGCAGTACTTC
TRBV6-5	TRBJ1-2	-	CASRSTGLANYGYTF	TGTGCCAGCAGATCCACAGGGTTAGCTAACTATGGCTACACCTTC
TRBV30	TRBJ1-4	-	CAWSVGEGEKLFF	TGTGCCTGGAGTGTTGGGGAGGGGGAAAAACTGTTTTTT
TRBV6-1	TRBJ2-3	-	CASSEDVRDITDTQYF	TGTGCCAGCAGTGAAGACGTACGGGACATCACAGATACGCAGTATTTT
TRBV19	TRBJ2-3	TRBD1	CASSRDRALDTQYF	TGTGCCAGTTCCCGGGACAGGGCGTTAGATACGCAGTATTTT
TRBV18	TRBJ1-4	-	CASSPGEKLFF	TGTGCCAGCTCACCTGGAGAAAAACTGTTTTTT
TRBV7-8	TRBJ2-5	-	CASTGETQYF	TGTGCCAGCACGGGAGAGACCCAGTACTTC
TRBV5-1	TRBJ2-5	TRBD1	CASSLGLLDRETQYF	TGCGCCAGCAGCTTGGGCTTATTAGACAGGGAAACCCAGTACTTC
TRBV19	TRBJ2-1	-	CASTPLAGANNEQFF	TGTGCCAGTACCCCACTGGCGGGGGCAAACAATGAGCAGTTCTTC
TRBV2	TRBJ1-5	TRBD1	CASSETGGVGQPQHF	TGTGCCAGCAGTGAGACAGGGGGCGTCGGTCAGCCCCAGCATTTT
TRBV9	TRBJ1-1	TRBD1	CASSGALRTGAADTEAFF	TGTGCCAGCAGCGGCGCGTTAAGGACAGGCGCAGCGGACACTGAAGCTTTCTTT
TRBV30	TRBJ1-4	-	CAWARADNEKLFF	TGTGCCTGGGCGCGGGCAGATAATGAAAAACTGTTTTTT
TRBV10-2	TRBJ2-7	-	CASRQGQAYEQYF	TGCGCCAGCAGGCAGGGACAAGCCTACGAGCAGTACTTC
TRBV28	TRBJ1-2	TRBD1	CAVGRTGLNYGYTF	TGTGCCGTTGGGAGGACAGGTCTTAACTATGGCTACACCTTC
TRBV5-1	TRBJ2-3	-	CASSLGGAGTDTQYF	TGCGCCAGCAGCTTGGGCGGGGCCGGCACAGATACGCAGTATTTT